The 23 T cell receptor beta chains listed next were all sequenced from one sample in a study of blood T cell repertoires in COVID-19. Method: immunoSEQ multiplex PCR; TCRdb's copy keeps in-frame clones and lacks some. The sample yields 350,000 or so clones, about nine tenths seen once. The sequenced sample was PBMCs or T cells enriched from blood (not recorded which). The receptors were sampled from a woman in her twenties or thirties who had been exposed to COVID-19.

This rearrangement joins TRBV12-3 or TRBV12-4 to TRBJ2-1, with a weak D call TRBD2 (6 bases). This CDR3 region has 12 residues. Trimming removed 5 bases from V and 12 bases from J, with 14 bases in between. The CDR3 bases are TGTGCCAGCAGTCGCCTATTGGAGGGGCAGTTCTTC. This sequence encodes CASSRLLEGQFF.

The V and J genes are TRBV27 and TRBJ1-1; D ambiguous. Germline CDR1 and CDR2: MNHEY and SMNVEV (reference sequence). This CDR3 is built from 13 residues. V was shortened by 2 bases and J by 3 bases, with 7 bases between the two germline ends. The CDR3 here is CASSLLQYTEAFF. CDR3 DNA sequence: TGTGCCAGCAGTTTACTCCAGTACACTGAAGCTTTCTTT.

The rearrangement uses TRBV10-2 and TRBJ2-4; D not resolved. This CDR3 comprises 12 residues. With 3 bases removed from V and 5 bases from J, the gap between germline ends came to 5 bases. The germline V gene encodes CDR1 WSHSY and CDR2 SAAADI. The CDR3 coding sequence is TGCGCCAGCAGTGATTGGCAAAACATTCAGTACTTC. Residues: CASSDWQNIQYF.

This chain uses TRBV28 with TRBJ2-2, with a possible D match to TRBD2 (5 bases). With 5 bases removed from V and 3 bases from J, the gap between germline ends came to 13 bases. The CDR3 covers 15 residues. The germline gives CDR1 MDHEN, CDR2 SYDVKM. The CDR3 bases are TGTGCCAGCAGTCCTCTGGGAGAGGACACCGGGGAGCTGTTTTTT. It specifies CASSPLGEDTGELFF.

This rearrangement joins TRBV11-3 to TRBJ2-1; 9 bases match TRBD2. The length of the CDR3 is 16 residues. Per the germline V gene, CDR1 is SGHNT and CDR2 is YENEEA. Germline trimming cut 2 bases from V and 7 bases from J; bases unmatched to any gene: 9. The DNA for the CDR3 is TGTGCCAGCAGCTTACTAGCGGGACCATCAAGAAATGAGCAGTTCTTC. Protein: CASSLLAGPSRNEQFF.

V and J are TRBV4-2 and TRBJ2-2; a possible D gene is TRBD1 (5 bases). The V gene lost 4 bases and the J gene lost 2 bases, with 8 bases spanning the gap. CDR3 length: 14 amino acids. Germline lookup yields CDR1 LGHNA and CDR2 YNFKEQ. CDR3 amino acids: CASSRDRNTGELFF. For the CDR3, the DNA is TGTGCCAGCAGCCGTGACAGAAACACCGGGGAGCTGTTTTTT.

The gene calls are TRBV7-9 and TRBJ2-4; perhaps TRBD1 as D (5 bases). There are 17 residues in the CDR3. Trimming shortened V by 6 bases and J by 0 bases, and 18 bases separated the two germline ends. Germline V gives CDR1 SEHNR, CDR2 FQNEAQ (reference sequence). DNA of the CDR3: TGTGCCAGCAGACCACAGACAGACATACGAGCCAAAAACATTCAGTACTTC. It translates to CASRPQTDIRAKNIQYF.

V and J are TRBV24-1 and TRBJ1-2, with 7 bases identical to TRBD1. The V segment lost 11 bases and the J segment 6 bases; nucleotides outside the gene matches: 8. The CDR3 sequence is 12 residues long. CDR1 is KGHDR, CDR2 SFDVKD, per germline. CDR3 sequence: CAISGGLDGYTF. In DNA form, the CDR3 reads TGTGCCATATCAGGGGGGTTAGATGGCTACACCTTC.

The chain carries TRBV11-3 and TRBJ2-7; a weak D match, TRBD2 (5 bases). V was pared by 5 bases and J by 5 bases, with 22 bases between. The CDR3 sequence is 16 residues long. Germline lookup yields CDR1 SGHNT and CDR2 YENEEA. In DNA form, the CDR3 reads TGTGCCAGCAGCCCACCCGCACGGGGAACCAGCCACGAGCAGTACTTC. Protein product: CASSPPARGTSHEQYF. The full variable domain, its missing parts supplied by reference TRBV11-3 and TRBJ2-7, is EAGVVQSPRYKIIEKKQPVAFWCNPISGHNTLYWYLQNLGQGPELLIRYENEEAVDDSQLPKDRFSAERLKGVDSTLKIQPAELGDSAVYLCASSPPARGTSHEQYFGPGTRLTVT.

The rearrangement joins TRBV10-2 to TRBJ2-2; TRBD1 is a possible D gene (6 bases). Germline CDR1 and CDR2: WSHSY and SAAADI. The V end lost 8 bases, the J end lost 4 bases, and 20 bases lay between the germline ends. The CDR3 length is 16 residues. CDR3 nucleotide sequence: TGCGCCAGCTCGTCCCAGAGGGGGTTTGGCACCGGGGAGCTGTTTTTT. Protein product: CASSSQRGFGTGELFF.

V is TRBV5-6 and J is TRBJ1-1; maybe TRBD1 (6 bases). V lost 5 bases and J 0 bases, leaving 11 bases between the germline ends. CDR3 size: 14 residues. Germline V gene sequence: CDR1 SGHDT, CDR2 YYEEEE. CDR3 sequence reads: CASRDRRMNTEAFF. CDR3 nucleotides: TGTGCCAGCAGGGACAGAAGGATGAACACTGAAGCTTTCTTT.

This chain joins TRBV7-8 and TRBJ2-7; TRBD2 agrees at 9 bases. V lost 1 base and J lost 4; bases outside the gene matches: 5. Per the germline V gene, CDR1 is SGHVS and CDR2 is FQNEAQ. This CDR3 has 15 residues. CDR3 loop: CASSLVAGAGYEQYF. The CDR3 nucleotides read TGTGCCAGCAGCTTAGTAGCGGGAGCGGGTTACGAGCAGTACTTC.

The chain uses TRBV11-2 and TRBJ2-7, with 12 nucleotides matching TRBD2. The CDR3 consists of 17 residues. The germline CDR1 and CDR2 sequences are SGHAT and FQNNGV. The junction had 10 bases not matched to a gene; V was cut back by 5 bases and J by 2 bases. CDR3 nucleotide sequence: TGTGCCAGCAGCCCGGGACAGGGACTAGCGGGCCCCTACGAGCAGTACTTC. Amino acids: CASSPGQGLAGPYEQYF.

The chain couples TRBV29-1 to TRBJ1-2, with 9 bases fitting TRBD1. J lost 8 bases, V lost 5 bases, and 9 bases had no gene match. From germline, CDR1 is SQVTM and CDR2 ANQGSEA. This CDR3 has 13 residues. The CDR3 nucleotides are TGCAGCGTTCGACGGTTGGACAGGGGCGGCTACACCTTC. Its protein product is CSVRRLDRGGYTF.

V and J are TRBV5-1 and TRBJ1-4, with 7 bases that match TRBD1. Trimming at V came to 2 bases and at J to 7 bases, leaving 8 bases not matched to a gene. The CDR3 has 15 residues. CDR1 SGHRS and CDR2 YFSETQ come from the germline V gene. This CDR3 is CASSLGIDRAEKLFF. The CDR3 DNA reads TGCGCCAGCAGCTTAGGTATCGACAGGGCTGAAAAACTGTTTTTT.

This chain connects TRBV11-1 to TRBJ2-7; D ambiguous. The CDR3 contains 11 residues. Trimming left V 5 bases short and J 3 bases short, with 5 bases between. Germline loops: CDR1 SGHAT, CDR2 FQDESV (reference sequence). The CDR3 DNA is TGTGCCAGCAGCCCAAACTACGAGCAGTACTTC. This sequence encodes CASSPNYEQYF.

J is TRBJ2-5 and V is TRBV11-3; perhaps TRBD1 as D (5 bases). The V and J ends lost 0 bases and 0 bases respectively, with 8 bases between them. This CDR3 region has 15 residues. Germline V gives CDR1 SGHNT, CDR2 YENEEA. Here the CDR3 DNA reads TGTGCCAGCAGCTTAGACAGGGCCGACCAAGAGACCCAGTACTTC. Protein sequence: CASSLDRADQETQYF.

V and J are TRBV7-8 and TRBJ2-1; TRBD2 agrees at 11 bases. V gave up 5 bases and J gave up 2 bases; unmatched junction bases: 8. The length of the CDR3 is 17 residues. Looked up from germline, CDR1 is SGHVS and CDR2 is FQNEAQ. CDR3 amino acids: CASSGGLAGEAYNEQFF. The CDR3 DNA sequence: TGTGCCAGCAGCGGAGGACTAGCGGGTGAGGCCTACAATGAGCAGTTCTTC.

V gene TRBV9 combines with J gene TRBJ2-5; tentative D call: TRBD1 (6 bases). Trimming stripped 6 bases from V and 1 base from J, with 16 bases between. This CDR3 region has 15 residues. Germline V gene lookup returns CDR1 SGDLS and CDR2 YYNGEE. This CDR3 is CASTQGKGVQETQYF. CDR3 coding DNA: TGTGCCAGCACCCAGGGGAAAGGGGTCCAAGAGACCCAGTACTTC. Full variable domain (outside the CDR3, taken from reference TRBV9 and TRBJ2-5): DSGVTQTPKHLITATGQRVTLRCSPRSGDLSVYWYQQSLDQGLQFLIQYYNGEERAKGNILERFSAQQFPDLHSELNLSSLELGDSALYFCASTQGKGVQETQYFGPGTRLLVL.

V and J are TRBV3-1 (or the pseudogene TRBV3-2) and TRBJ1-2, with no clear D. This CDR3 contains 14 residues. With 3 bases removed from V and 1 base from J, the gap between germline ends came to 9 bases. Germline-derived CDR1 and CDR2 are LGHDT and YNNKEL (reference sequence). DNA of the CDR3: TGTGCCAGCAGCCACTACAGCAATAACTATGGCTACACCTTC. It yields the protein CASSHYSNNYGYTF.

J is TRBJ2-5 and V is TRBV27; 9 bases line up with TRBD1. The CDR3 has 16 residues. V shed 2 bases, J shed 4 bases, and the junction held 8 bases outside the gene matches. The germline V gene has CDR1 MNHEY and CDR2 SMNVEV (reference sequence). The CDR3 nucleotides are TGTGCCAGCAGTTTAGCTCCCACAGGGGGCCTAGAGACCCAGTACTTC. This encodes CASSLAPTGGLETQYF.

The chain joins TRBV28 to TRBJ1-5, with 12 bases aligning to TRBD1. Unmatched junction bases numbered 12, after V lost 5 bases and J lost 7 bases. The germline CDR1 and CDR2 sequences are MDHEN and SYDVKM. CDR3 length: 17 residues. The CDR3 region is CASSRIPGQGANQPQHF. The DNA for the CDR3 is TGTGCCAGCAGTCGCATTCCGGGACAGGGGGCAAACCAGCCCCAGCATTTT.

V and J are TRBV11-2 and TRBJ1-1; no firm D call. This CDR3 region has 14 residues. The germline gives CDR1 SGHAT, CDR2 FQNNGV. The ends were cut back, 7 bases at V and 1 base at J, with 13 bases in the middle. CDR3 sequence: CASTIPVGNTEAFF. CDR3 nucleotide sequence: TGTGCCAGCACCATTCCGGTCGGGAACACTGAAGCTTTCTTT. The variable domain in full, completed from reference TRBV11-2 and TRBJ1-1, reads EAGVAQSPRYKIIEKRQSVAFWCNPISGHATLYWYQQILGQGPKLLIQFQNNGVVDDSQLPKDRFSAERLKGVDSTLKIQPAKLEDSAVYLCASTIPVGNTEAFFGQGTRLTVV.